A selection of T cell receptor beta chains follows, all from one sample in a study of shared clonotypes between healthy human individuals. Only in-frame clones appear in the TCRdb table, and some are missing; sequencing was by immunoSEQ multiplex PCR. The sample lists some 320,000 clones, roughly 84% occurring once. Sequencing was carried out using memory CD8+ T cells sorted from blood. Every receptor here comes from a man between 18 and 35 years old in good health. CDR3s include the opening cysteine and the closing phenylalanine or tryptophan. A D gene is named only where the DNA matches it firmly. Not all rows give a size; the values are once, few, many and, for expanded clones, a class.

V	size	D	J	DNA	CDR3
TRBV5-6	NA	TRBD1	TRBJ1-1	TGTGCCAGCAGCTTGGACAGGGGCGCCAGCACTGAAGCTTTCTTT	CASSLDRGASTEAFF
TRBV7-8	NA	NA	TRBJ2-1	TGTGCCAGCAGCTTAGCAGCAGGATCCTACAATGAGCAGTTCTTC	CASSLAAGSYNEQFF
TRBV2	NA	NA	TRBJ2-7	TGTGCCAGCCGGGCCGCCTACGAGCAGTACTTC	CASRAAYEQYF
TRBV27	NA	NA	TRBJ2-3	TGTGCCAGCAGTTTATCGTACCAGCTAGTAGATACGCAGTATTTT	CASSLSYQLVDTQYF
TRBV7-9	NA	NA	TRBJ2-1	TGTGCCAGCGTGACAGTTAACTACAATGAGCAGTTCTTC	CASVTVNYNEQFF
TRBV13	NA	TRBD1	TRBJ2-5	TGTGCCAGCAGCTTAATGGGACAGGGGCGAGAGACCCAGTACTTC	CASSLMGQGRETQYF
TRBV13	once	NA	TRBJ2-7	TGTGCCAGCAGCTCCTACGGCAATGGGGAGCGGGAGCAGTACTTC	CASSSYGNGEREQYF
TRBV5-6	NA	TRBD1	TRBJ2-7	TGTGCCAGCAGCTTGGGGGGACAGGGGTGGACCTACGAGCAGTACTTC	CASSLGGQGWTYEQYF
TRBV4-1	once	TRBD1	TRBJ2-4	TGCGCCAGCAGCCAGGGACAGCTAGCCAAAAACATTCAGTACTTC	CASSQGQLAKNIQYF
TRBV5-6	NA	TRBD1	TRBJ1-5	TGTGCCAGCAGTTCCGGACAGGATGGGAGCAATCAGCCCCAGCATTTT	CASSSGQDGSNQPQHF
TRBV7-9	NA	NA	TRBJ1-4	TGTGCCAGCAGCTTAGGGGGAGACTATAATGAAAAACTGTTTTTT	CASSLGGDYNEKLFF
TRBV27	many	NA	TRBJ2-7	TGTGCCAGCAGTCCGGGGGGCAGATCCTACGAGCAGTACTTC	CASSPGGRSYEQYF
TRBV27	NA	NA	TRBJ2-1	TGTGCCAGCAGTTTATCGAACTGGGGTGAGCAGTTCTTC	CASSLSNWGEQFF
TRBV13	NA	TRBD1	TRBJ2-5	TGTGCCAGCAGCTTATTGGCAGGGGGCGTTGTCCAAGAGACCCAGTACTTC	CASSLLAGGVVQETQYF
TRBV27	NA	TRBD2	TRBJ2-2	TGTGCCAGCCTTCCCACTTCGCTAGCGGGAGATCACACCGGGGAGCTGTTTTTT	CASLPTSLAGDHTGELFF
TRBV10-2	NA	NA	TRBJ1-1	TGCGCCAGCAGTGAAGGGGGTAGCTCTTTCTTT	CASSEGGSSFF
TRBV6-5	many	TRBD1	TRBJ1-1	TGTGCCAGCAGTTACTGGGACAGCAAAGGTGAAGCTTTCTTT	CASSYWDSKGEAFF
TRBV4-1	NA	NA	TRBJ1-5	TGCGCCAGCAGCCAAGATAATACCAGCCCAAGCAATCAGCCCCAGCATTTT	CASSQDNTSPSNQPQHF
TRBV5-1	NA	NA	TRBJ2-7	TGCGCCAGCAGCTTGGGACCGAACTACGAGCAGTACTTC	CASSLGPNYEQYF
TRBV5-3	once	TRBD2	TRBJ2-1	TGTGCCAGAAGCTTGGTTTGGACTAGCCTCCATGAGCAGTTCTTC	CARSLVWTSLHEQFF
TRBV13	NA	TRBD2	TRBJ2-3	TGTGCCAGCAGCCTAAGTGCTAGCGGGAGTATGAATACGCAGTATTTT	CASSLSASGSMNTQYF
TRBV7-9	NA	TRBD1	TRBJ1-3	TGTGCCAGCAGCCCTAGGACAGGGGGCGAGGAATTCTCTGGAAACACCATATATTTT	CASSPRTGGEEFSGNTIYF
TRBV4-3	once	NA	TRBJ1-1	TGCGCCAGCAGCCAAGATAGGGCAATGAACACTGAAGCTTTCTTT	CASSQDRAMNTEAFF
TRBV4-1	NA	NA	TRBJ1-3	TGCGCCAGCAGCCTCACGGCTGAGTCTGGAAACACCATATATTTT	CASSLTAESGNTIYF
TRBV5-1	NA	NA	TRBJ2-7	TGCGCCAGCAGCTTGGCTTTTACCTCGGACGAGCAGTACTTC	CASSLAFTSDEQYF
TRBV4-3	NA	TRBD2	TRBJ2-7	TGCGCCAGCAGCCAAGATTCGGGGGGATACGAGCAGTACTTC	CASSQDSGGYEQYF
TRBV5-6	NA	NA	TRBJ2-7	TGTGCCAGCAGCTTTGGACAGCCCTACGAGCAGTACTTC	CASSFGQPYEQYF
TRBV5-1	NA	TRBD2	TRBJ2-5	TGCGCCAGCAGCTCCTGGACTAGCGCGGGAAAGACCCAGTACTTC	CASSSWTSAGKTQYF
TRBV7-9	NA	NA	TRBJ1-2	TGTGCCAGCAGCCCGCCTGGGGCGTACTATGGCTACACCTTC	CASSPPGAYYGYTF
TRBV6-5	NA	NA	TRBJ2-7	TGTGCCAGCAGTTCGACACAGTGGGACGACGAGCAGTACTTC	CASSSTQWDDEQYF
TRBV14	NA	NA	TRBJ2-5	TGTGCCAGCAGCCAAGGGTGGGTGAGGGCCCAAGAGACCCAGTACTTC	CASSQGWVRAQETQYF
TRBV4-1	NA	TRBD2	TRBJ2-7	TGCGCCAGCAGCCAGACCCGGACTAGTGACTACGAGCAGTACTTC	CASSQTRTSDYEQYF
TRBV6-5	once	TRBD1	TRBJ2-7	TGTGCCAGCAGTTACAGCGGGACAGGGGACTACGAGCAGTACTTC	CASSYSGTGDYEQYF
TRBV2	NA	NA	TRBJ1-1	TGTGCCAGCAGTGACTTCCCCTCCGGCACTGAAGCTTTCTTT	CASSDFPSGTEAFF
TRBV27	NA	TRBD2	TRBJ2-3	TGTGCCAGCAGTTTCCTACTAGCGGGGACAGATACGCAGTATTTT	CASSFLLAGTDTQYF
TRBV7-6	NA	NA	TRBJ2-7	TGTGCCAGCAGCTTAGTTGAGCAGTCCGAGCAGTACTTC	CASSLVEQSEQYF
TRBV4-3	NA	TRBD2	TRBJ2-1	TGCGCTAGCAGCCAAGATGGACTAGCGGGATACAATGAGCAGTTCTTC	CASSQDGLAGYNEQFF
TRBV15	NA	TRBD1	TRBJ1-5	TGTGCCACAGCGCTGGGGGGACAGGGCGATGGCAATCAGCCCCAGCATTTT	CATALGGQGDGNQPQHF
TRBV5-6	NA	TRBD1	TRBJ2-7	TGTGCCAGCAGCGAGGGGGCTCTGTACGAGCAGTACTTC	CASSEGALYEQYF
TRBV14	once	NA	TRBJ1-2	TGTGCCAGCAGCCAAGATAGTAGCTTCTATGGCTACACCTTC	CASSQDSSFYGYTF